The 10 T cell receptor beta chains below all came from one sample that was sequenced in a study of blood T cell repertoires in COVID-19. Produced via immunoSEQ multiplex PCR; TCRdb's table is partial and in-frame only. The table records some 250,000 clones, 60% to 75% of them present only once. Sequenced: peripheral blood. These TCRs come from a woman older than 75 with acute or convalescent COVID-19.

V and J are TRBV6-5 and TRBJ2-7; 7 bases are a match to TRBD2. CDR1 is MNHEY and CDR2 is SVGAGI in the germline V gene. J was trimmed by 6 bases and V by 8 bases; bases with no gene match: 13. The CDR3 covers 14 residues. The DNA for the CDR3 is TGTGCCAGCGGGGCGGGAGATAGGGTGGGCGAGCAGTACTTC. It specifies CASGAGDRVGEQYF.

In this sample, this clone turned up once. The V gene is TRBV7-2, the J gene TRBJ2-3; 7 nucleotides match TRBD2. Per the germline V gene, CDR1 is SGHTA and CDR2 is FQGNSA. The CDR3 loop spans 16 amino acids. The J segment lost 3 bases and the V segment lost 2 bases, leaving 8 bases of the junction unmatched. CDR3 loop: CASSLSGGRRTDTQYF. As DNA, the CDR3 is TGTGCCAGCAGCTTATCCGGCGGGAGACGGACAGATACGCAGTATTTT.

The chain links TRBV10-3 to TRBJ2-7, with 13 bases that match TRBD2. J was trimmed by 4 bases and V by 4 bases; bases with no gene match: 4. Germline CDR1 and CDR2: ENHRY and SYGVKD. This CDR3 contains 15 residues. CDR3: CAISVGTSGTYEQYF. Written as DNA, the CDR3 is TGTGCCATCAGTGTCGGGACTAGCGGGACGTACGAGCAGTACTTC.

The chain uses TRBV19 and TRBJ2-1; D perhaps matches TRBD1 (5 bases). The germline gives CDR1 LNHDA, CDR2 SQIVND (reference sequence). The CDR3 totals 13 residues. V lost 5 bases to trimming and J lost 6 bases, with 11 bases between them. CDR3 protein: CASSVLGANEQFF. The CDR3 DNA sequence: TGTGCCAGTAGTGTGCTAGGGGCCAATGAGCAGTTCTTC.

The J gene is TRBJ2-1, the V gene TRBV5-1; a weak D match, TRBD2 (5 bases). The germline V gene has CDR1 SGHRS and CDR2 YFSETQ. The CDR3 is made up of 14 amino acids. V was clipped by 0 bases and J by 10 bases, with 14 bases between them. The CDR3 nucleotides are TGCGCCAGCAGCTTGGCCGAGGCGGGCAACGAGCAGTTCTTC. Translated, it gives CASSLAEAGNEQFF.

The chain employs TRBV19 and TRBJ1-4; D is possibly TRBD1 (6 bases). V lost 2 bases to trimming and J lost 7 bases, with 11 bases between them. Germline V gene lookup returns CDR1 LNHDA and CDR2 SQIVND (reference sequence). The CDR3 contains 14 residues. This chain's CDR3 is CASSIQGTGEKLFF. DNA of the CDR3: TGTGCCAGTAGTATACAGGGGACGGGTGAAAAACTGTTTTTT.

The V gene is TRBV11-2, the J gene TRBJ2-5; possible D gene TRBD2, 6 bases. The CDR3 sequence is 12 residues long. Germline lookup yields CDR1 SGHAT and CDR2 FQNNGV. V was pared by 6 bases and J by 4 bases, with 9 bases between. This CDR3 reads CASRSSGETQYF. CDR3 DNA: TGTGCCAGCAGGAGTAGCGGAGAGACCCAGTACTTC.

The chain is built from TRBV19 and TRBJ1-2, with D unclear. V lost 3 bases and J lost 4, with 12 bases in between. CDR3 length equals 14 residues. CDR1 is LNHDA, CDR2 SQIVND, per germline (reference sequence). This CDR3 is CASSIVQPFYGYTF. In DNA form, the CDR3 reads TGTGCCAGTAGTATCGTACAGCCCTTCTATGGCTACACCTTC. The full variable domain, rest sourced from reference TRBV19 and TRBJ1-2, is DGGITQSPKYLFRKEGQNVTLSCEQNLNHDAMYWYRQDPGQGLRLIYYSQIVNDFQKGDIAEGYSVSREKKESFPLTVTSAQKNPTAFYLCASSIVQPFYGYTFGSGTRLTVV.

The V call is TRBV19, the J call TRBJ1-5, with TRBD1 as a possible D gene (5 bases). CDR3 length equals 14 residues. Germline V gene data show CDR1 as LNHDA and CDR2 as SQIVND (reference sequence). V was cut by 3 bases and J by 0 bases, with 6 bases left in between. The CDR3 region is CASSMGLSNQPQHF. The CDR3 DNA reads TGTGCCAGTAGTATGGGACTTAGCAATCAGCCCCAGCATTTT.

V usage is TRBV4-1 and J usage is TRBJ2-7; 8 bases fit TRBD2. This CDR3 contains 16 residues. The germline CDR1 and CDR2 sequences are MGHRA and YSYEKL. Trimming removed 0 bases from V and 0 bases from J; junction bases left unmatched: 4. The CDR3 reads CASSQERAGGSYEQYF. The DNA of the CDR3 is TGCGCCAGCAGCCAAGAGCGGGCGGGGGGCTCCTACGAGCAGTACTTC.